The T cell receptor beta chain under discussion was sequenced for a study of T cells in Graves' hyperthyroidism and ophthalmopathy. Study-wide findings and caveats: Ophthalmopathy could be told apart from stable hyperthyroidism with a 13 V-J model.

This clonotype was detected ten times or more. Its antigen is unknown. Amplification yielded TCR beta CDR3 regions, with RNA transcripts as the source. In the first-round RT-PCR of the TCR CDR3, the HTBI primer set was used. MiXCR was run by TCRdb on the multiplex PCR reads, yielding one entry per CDR3 protein. The sample lists approximately 400,000 distinct CDR3 sequences, roughly 12% seen once, with less than 25% in the top ten. Blood was obtained at the first hyperthyroidism diagnosis, which preceded any ophthalmopathy symptoms. Trimming took 3 bases from V and 2 from J; bases not matched to a gene: 6. This CDR3 comprises 15 residues. From germline, CDR1 is SGHNT and CDR2 YENEEA.

Sample: blood. The chain links TRBV11-3 to TRBJ2-7, with 8 positions matching TRBD1. The origin of this receptor is a man aged 25-45 years with Graves' hyperthyroidism that later progressed to Graves' ophthalmopathy. Here the CDR3 DNA reads TGTGCCAGCAGCTTCCCTCGACAGGGGACCTACGAGCAGTACTTC. It codes for CASSFPRQGTYEQYF.